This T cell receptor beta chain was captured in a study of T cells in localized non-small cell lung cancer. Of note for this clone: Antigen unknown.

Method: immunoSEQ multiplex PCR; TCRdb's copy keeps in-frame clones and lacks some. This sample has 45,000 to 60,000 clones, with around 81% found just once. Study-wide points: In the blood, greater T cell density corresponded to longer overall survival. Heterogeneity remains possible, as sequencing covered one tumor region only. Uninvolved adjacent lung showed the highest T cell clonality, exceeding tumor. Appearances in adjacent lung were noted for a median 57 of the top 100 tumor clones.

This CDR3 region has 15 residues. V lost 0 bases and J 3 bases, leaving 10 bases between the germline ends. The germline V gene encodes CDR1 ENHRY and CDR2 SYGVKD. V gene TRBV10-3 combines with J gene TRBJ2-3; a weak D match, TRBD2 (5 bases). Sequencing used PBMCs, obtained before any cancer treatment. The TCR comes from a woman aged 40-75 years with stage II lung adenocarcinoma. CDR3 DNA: TGTGCCATCAGTGAGTCGTCCTGGGAGACAGATACGCAGTATTTT. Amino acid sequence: CAISESSWETDTQYF.